This T cell receptor (beta chain) is drawn from a study of cytomegalovirus exposure and HLA in healthy donors. Study-wide findings and caveats: Relative to equally common others, HLA-associated TCR beta chains showed greater clonal expansion in a later analysis.

In regard to this clone: Its antigen is as yet unknown.

Primers included in the PCR were 60 Vbeta and 13 Jbeta primers. The assay was immunoSEQ multiplex PCR, and TCRdb's table has in-frame clones only and misses some. The profile shows around 130,000 clones, around four fifths of them singletons. There are 17 residues in the CDR3. Germline values: CDR1 LGHNA, CDR2 YNFKEQ. The V gene lost 5 bases and the J gene lost 4 bases, with 22 bases spanning the gap. Sequences were obtained from PBMCs. The genes are TRBV4-2 and TRBJ2-3; weak D call: TRBD2 (6 bases). The clonotype comes from a human donor in good health. CDR3 residues: CASSTRYTTRQPDTQYF. The CDR3 nucleotides read TGTGCCAGCAGCACCCGATACACGACTAGACAGCCAGATACGCAGTATTTT.